This T cell receptor beta chain was identified during a study of cytomegalovirus exposure and HLA in healthy donors. Donors showed nominal health when sampled, although they likely had unrecorded immune exposures. V was clipped by 4 bases and J by 1 base, with 17 bases between them. The CDR3 has 17 residues. Germline CDR1 is LGHNA and CDR2 is YNFKEQ. Primers included in the PCR were 60 Vbeta and 13 Jbeta primers. Assay used: immunoSEQ multiplex PCR; TCRdb lists only in-frame clones, some missing. Here the sample spans 120,000 or so clones, around 72% being singletons. The genes are TRBV4-2 and TRBJ2-4; TRBD2 is a possible D gene (5 bases). This clonotype was obtained from a woman in her fifties or sixties in good health and CMV-seropositive. Sequenced sample: PBMCs. CDR3: CASSRKEEGTAKNIQYF. The CDR3 nucleotides are TGTGCCAGCAGCCGAAAAGAAGAGGGCACGGCCAAAAACATTCAGTACTTC.